These 21 T cell receptor beta chains were all obtained from the same sample, sequenced in a study of blood T cells in healthy people across ages. Sample-barcoded 5' priming and a J-beta primer mix drove a second PCR of 7 to 11 cycles. Each CDR3 protein is one row after TCRdb ran MiXCR on the 5' RACE reads. Of just under 900,000 distinct CDR3 sequences in the sample, 25% to 30% were seen once. The sequencing input was blood. Every receptor here comes from a woman older than 75 in good health.

The V and J genes are TRBV7-9 and TRBJ2-5; 10 nucleotides match TRBD1. The DNA matches TRBJ2-7 better at its end, which makes the J call doubtful. The germline V gene encodes CDR1 SEHNR and CDR2 FQNEAQ (reference sequence). This CDR3 has 15 amino acids. The CDR3 is CASRAAGTGAYEQYF. The CDR3, as DNA: TGTGCCAGCAGGGCTGCCGGGACAGGGGCCTACGAGCAGTACTTC.

Concerning this clonotype: This may arise from a read error, as a much more abundant clone is one base away. This chain uses TRBV6-1 with TRBJ2-1; TRBD1 matches 7 bases. This CDR3 contains 10 residues. Germline CDR1 is MNHNS and CDR2 is SASEGT. CDR3 sequence: CAGSDREPFF. CDR3 DNA: TGTGCCGGCAGTGACAGGGAGCCGTTCTTC.

The V gene is TRBV20-1, the J gene TRBJ1-1; D possibly corresponds to TRBD1 (5 bases). Germline lookup yields CDR1 DFQATT and CDR2 SNEGSKA (reference sequence). This CDR3 comprises 14 residues. V lost 1 base and J 4 bases, leaving 13 bases between the germline ends. The CDR3 nucleotides are TGCAGTGCTAGAGGTCCTGGGGGTGTCACTGAAGCTTTCTTT. Translation: CSARGPGGVTEAFF.

About this clonotype itself: Since a much larger clone is just one base distant, this may be a read error. This chain links TRBV6-2 or TRBV6-3 with TRBJ2-1, with 13 bases that match TRBD2. V gave up 4 bases and J gave up 9 bases; unmatched junction bases: 9. The CDR3 length is 16 residues. From germline, CDR1 is MNHEY and CDR2 SVGEGT. The CDR3 coding sequence is TGTGCCAGCAGTTTCGGGGGACTAGCGGGGACTATTGAGCAGTTCTTC. This sequence encodes CASSFGGLAGTIEQFF.

This clonotype has a count of ten or more. The V call is TRBV18, the J call TRBJ2-1; 7 nucleotides line up with TRBD1. In germline, CDR1 is KGHSH, CDR2 LQKENI. J lost 9 bases, V lost 0 bases, and 8 bases had no gene match. CDR3 size: 15 residues. The CDR3 spells CASSPPQQGPSEQFF. The CDR3 coding sequence is TGTGCCAGCTCACCACCCCAACAGGGGCCAAGTGAGCAGTTCTTC.

This clonotype was seen ten or more times. V is TRBV7-2 and J is TRBJ2-3; the D gene is possibly TRBD1 (5 bases). CDR1 SGHTA and CDR2 FQGNSA come from the germline V gene. V lost 2 bases to trimming and J lost 4 bases, with 10 bases between them. The CDR3 has 14 amino acids. The CDR3 sequence: CASSLLGVADTQYF. In DNA form, the CDR3 reads TGTGCCAGCAGCTTACTAGGGGTCGCAGATACGCAGTATTTT.

As for this clonotype: With a much larger clone just one base away, this may be a read error. This sequence joins TRBV6-4 and TRBJ2-1, with 10 bases matching TRBD2. With V trimmed by 8 bases and J by 9 bases, 7 bases remained unmatched. Germline-derived CDR1 and CDR2 are MRHNA and SNTAGT. The CDR3 runs 13 residues. CDR3 sequence: CASASGGGGEQFF. The DNA of the CDR3 is TGTGCCAGCGCTAGCGGGGGAGGAGGTGAGCAGTTCTTC.

This clonotype was seen only once. V is TRBV29-1 and J is TRBJ2-5, with 8 nucleotides matching TRBD2. The J call may be wrong; the DNA end is better matched by TRBJ2-7. Per the germline V gene, CDR1 is SQVTM and CDR2 is ANQGSEA. The CDR3 has 13 residues. The CDR3 spells CSVEAGGAAEQYF. The CDR3, as DNA: TGCAGCGTTGAAGCGGGGGGGGCAGCCGAGCAGTACTTC.

Points on this clonotype: A single base separates this from a much larger clone, so it may be a read error. V gene TRBV2 combines with J gene TRBJ2-1; D is uncertain. The CDR3 has 13 amino acids. CDR1 is SNHLY, CDR2 FYNNEI, per germline. The V end lost 1 base, the J end lost 13 bases, and 14 bases lay between the germline ends. DNA of the CDR3: TGTGCCAGCAGTGAAGGGCTACGAGAGACCCAGTTCTTC. It codes for CASSEGLRETQFF.

This rearrangement joins TRBV5-1 to TRBJ2-7, with a tentative D call TRBD1 (5 bases). Trimming took off 2 bases at V and 3 bases at J, with 12 bases between the two ends. CDR3 length: 14 amino acids. CDR1 and CDR2 (germline): SGHRS, YFSETQ. The CDR3 loop is CASSFSDKCYEQYF. In DNA, the CDR3 is TGCGCCAGCAGCTTTTCGGACAAATGCTACGAGCAGTACTTC.

A remark on this clonotype: At one end, the junction sequence differs from germline, possibly due to a read error. The genes are TRBV7-2 and TRBJ2-5, with TRBD2 matching over 14 bases. Germline V gives CDR1 SGHTA, CDR2 FQGNSA. The length of the CDR3 is 18 residues. This CDR3 reads CASSFGTSGRRPQEIQYF. In DNA, the CDR3 is TGTGCCAGCAGCTTCGGGACTAGCGGGAGAAGGCCCCAGGAGATCCAGTACTTC.

V gene TRBV20-1 combines with J gene TRBJ1-1, with unresolved D. The CDR3 runs to 14 residues. V gave up 6 bases and J gave up 1 base, with 15 bases separating them. Germline V CDR1 and CDR2: DFQATT, SNEGSKA (reference sequence). This CDR3 is CSAVPRRANTEAFF. DNA of the CDR3: TGCAGTGCCGTCCCCCGTAGGGCGAACACTGAAGCTTTCTTT.

This clonotype was counted a single time. V and J are TRBV7-2 and TRBJ2-4; 7 positions agree with TRBD1. This CDR3 is built from 15 residues. Losses at the gene ends were 5 bases for V and 6 bases for J; bases not matched to a gene: 10. Per germline, CDR1 SGHTA and CDR2 FQGNSA. CDR3 loop: CASSNQDRFGNIQYF. CDR3 nucleotide sequence: TGTGCCAGCAGCAATCAGGACAGGTTCGGAAACATTCAGTACTTC. The entire variable domain, with the rest obtained from reference TRBV7-2 and TRBJ2-4, is as follows: GAGVSQSPSNKVTEKGKDVELRCDPISGHTALYWYRQSLGQGLEFLIYFQGNSAPDKSGLPSDRFSAERTGGSVSTLTIQRTQQEDSAVYLCASSNQDRFGNIQYFGAGTRLSVL.

Remarks on this clonotype: A junction end diverges from the germline sequence, so it may reflect a read error. The chain recombines TRBV25-1 with TRBJ2-3; D tentatively fits TRBD1 or TRBD2 (5 bases each). The CDR3 loop spans 16 amino acids. The V gene's germline CDR1 is MGHDK and CDR2 SYGVNS. The CDR3 sequence is CASSESPGRSTGTQYF. CDR3 bases: TGTGCCAGCAGTGAATCGCCGGGACGCAGCACAGGTACGCAGTATTTT. The full variable domain, in which reference TRBV25-1 and TRBJ2-3 provide the parts outside the CDR3, is EADIYQTPRYLVIGTGKKITLECSQTMGHDKMYWYQQDPGMELHLIHYSYGVNSTEKGDLSSESTVSRIRTEHFPLTLESARPSHTSQYLCASSESPGRSTGTQYFGPGTRLTVL.

This clonotype was picked up a small number of times. This chain joins TRBV4-3 and TRBJ2-2; D call uncertain. Germline CDR1 and CDR2: LGHNA and YSLEER. Trimming shortened V by 4 bases and J by 6 bases, and 12 bases separated the two germline ends. CDR3 length: 14 amino acids. The CDR3 protein is CASSPTRQPGELFF. In nucleotides, the CDR3 is TGCGCCAGCAGCCCGACGCGTCAACCCGGGGAGCTGTTTTTT.

To note about this clonotype: At one of its ends the junction is not consistent with the germline gene, which may arise from a read error. V gene TRBV12-3 or TRBV12-4 combines with J gene TRBJ2-5; 9 positions match TRBD2. The CDR3 runs to 17 residues. Written as DNA, the CDR3 is TGTGCCTGCAGCCTGGGGCTAGCGGGGACGTACCAAGAGACCCAGTACTTC. This encodes CACSLGLAGTYQETQYF.

This clonotype came up a few times. This chain joins TRBV2 and TRBJ2-3; TRBD1 matches at 9 bases. The ends lost 3 bases at V and 7 bases at J; junction bases unmatched: 5. CDR1 is SNHLY and CDR2 is FYNNEI in the germline V gene. This CDR3 is 14 amino acids long. CDR3 in amino acids: CASSDRTGVHTQYF. In nucleotides, the CDR3 is TGTGCCAGCAGTGACCGGACAGGGGTGCATACGCAGTATTTT.

The genes are TRBV12-3 or TRBV12-4 and TRBJ2-2, with D possibly being TRBD2 (6 bases). The CDR3 totals 15 residues. V was pared by 7 bases and J by 7 bases, with 19 bases between. The CDR3 sequence is CASNFQRAGRGELFF. CDR3 nucleotide sequence: TGTGCCAGCAATTTCCAAAGGGCGGGGCGCGGGGAGCTGTTTTTT.

About this clonotype itself: A much larger clone is a single base away; this may be a read error. Likely a read error: the CDR3 ends without its conserved phenylalanine or tryptophan. The chain has TRBV20-1 and TRBJ2-5; 16 positions agree with TRBD2. Germline V gene lookup returns CDR1 DFQATT and CDR2 SNEGSKA (reference sequence). V shed 3 bases and J 5 bases; nucleotides not matched to a gene: 6. The CDR3 runs to 16 residues. This CDR3 reads CSARAGLAGGLETQYC. DNA for the CDR3: TGCAGTGCTAGGGCGGGACTAGCGGGGGGGTTGGAGACCCAGTACTGC.

A note on this clonotype: An end of the junction differs from the germline gene, which may be a read error. The chain carries TRBV27 and TRBJ1-4; the match to TRBD1 covers 9 bases. This CDR3 comprises 15 residues. Germline V gene data show CDR1 as MNHEY and CDR2 as SMNVEV (reference sequence). The CDR3 sequence is CASSISGTGKEKLFF. The CDR3 coding sequence is TGTGCCAGCAGTATATCCGGGACAGGGAAAGAAAAACTGTTTTTT.

Of note for this clonotype: This clone may be a read error of a much larger clone one base away. The genes are TRBV5-1 and TRBJ2-7; TRBD2 matches 14 bases. Trimming took 2 bases from V and 6 from J; bases not matched to a gene: 10. CDR1 is SGHRS and CDR2 is YFSETQ in the germline V gene. The CDR3 length is 17 residues. CDR3 sequence (DNA): TGCGCCAGCAGCTTCAACGGACTAGCGGGGGGACGTGCCGAGCAGTACTTC. This translates into CASSFNGLAGGRAEQYF. The full variable domain, its missing parts supplied by reference TRBV5-1 and TRBJ2-7, is KAGVTQTPRYLIKTRGQQVTLSCSPISGHRSVSWYQQTPGQGLQFLFEYFSETQRNKGNFPGRFSGRQFSNSRSEMNVSTLELGDSALYLCASSFNGLAGGRAEQYFGPGTRLTVT.